The T cell receptor beta chain described here comes from a study of identical twins. MiXCR, run by TCRdb on the 5' RACE reads, gives a single entry per CDR3 protein. The sample holds 500,000 to 550,000 distinct CDR3 sequences; about 20% are singletons and the top ten take about 0.93%. V shed 5 bases and J shed 0 bases, with 15 bases lying between them. Germline CDR1 is DFQATT and CDR2 is SNEGSKA (reference sequence). There are 15 residues in the CDR3. The sample holds a few counts of this clonotype. This sample also appeared in a second study, on T cells expressing NK-cell markers.

The chain uses TRBV20-1 and TRBJ2-3, with D perhaps given as TRBD1 or TRBD2 (6 bases each). The TCR sequence derives from a young woman in good health. Sample: CD4+ T cells sorted from blood. Here the CDR3 reads CSALKGGSSTDTQYF. CDR3 sequence (DNA): TGCAGTGCTCTCAAGGGGGGATCTAGCACAGATACGCAGTATTTT.